The TCR beta chain described here comes from a study of OX40 agonist ivuxolimab in advanced cancers. Study-level information: Patients were dosed intravenously with ivuxolimab at 0.01 to 10 mg/kg every 2 weeks. At 75% to 90% male, the cohort had a mean age of 60 years, ranging from roughly 20 to 80. Study observations and caveats: CD4+ and CD8+ blood T cells expanded clonally by week 6 at 0.1 to 3.0 mg/kg. Average numbers of expanded clones were greater in CD8+ T cells than in CD4+.

Germline loops: CDR1 MDHEN, CDR2 SYDVKM. V lost 5 bases and J 7 bases, leaving 14 bases between the germline ends. CDR3 length: 14 residues. This clone was recorded only once. The antigen remains undetermined. Produced via immunoSEQ multiplex PCR; TCRdb's table is partial and in-frame only. The sample has 60,000 to 90,000 clones, about 85% seen once. The source material was CD4+ or CD8+ T cells sorted from blood, sampled in a trial of the OX40 agonist ivuxolimab. This TCR came from an adult with an advanced solid tumor such as melanoma, head and neck, liver or kidney cancer. The J gene is TRBJ1-4, the V gene TRBV28; tentative D call: TRBD1 (5 bases). Here the CDR3 DNA reads TGTGCCAGCAGTCTCCCCAGTGGGGGTGAAAAACTGTTTTTT. It is translated as CASSLPSGGEKLFF.